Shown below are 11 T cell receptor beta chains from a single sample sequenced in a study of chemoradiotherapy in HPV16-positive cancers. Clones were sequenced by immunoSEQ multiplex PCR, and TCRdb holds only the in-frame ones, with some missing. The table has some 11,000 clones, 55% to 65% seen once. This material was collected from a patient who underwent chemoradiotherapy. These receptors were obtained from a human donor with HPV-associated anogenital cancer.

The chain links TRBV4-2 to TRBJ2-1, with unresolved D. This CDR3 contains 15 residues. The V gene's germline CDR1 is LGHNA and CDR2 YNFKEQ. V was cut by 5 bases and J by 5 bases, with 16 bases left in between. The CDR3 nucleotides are TGTGCCAGCAGCTTCAGTCTGGGGTATAACAATGAGCAGTTCTTC. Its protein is CASSFSLGYNNEQFF.

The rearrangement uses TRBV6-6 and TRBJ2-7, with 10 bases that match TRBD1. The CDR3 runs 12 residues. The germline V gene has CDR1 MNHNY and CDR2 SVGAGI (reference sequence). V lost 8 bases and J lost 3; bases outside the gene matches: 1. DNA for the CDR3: TGTGCCAGCCGGGACAGGGGCTACGAGCAGTACTTC. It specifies CASRDRGYEQYF.

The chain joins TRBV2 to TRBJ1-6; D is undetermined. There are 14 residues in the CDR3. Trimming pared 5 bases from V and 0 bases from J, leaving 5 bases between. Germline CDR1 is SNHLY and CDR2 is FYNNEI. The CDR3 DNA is TGTGCCAGCAGTTTAAGCTCCTATAATTCACCCCTCCACTTT. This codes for CASSLSSYNSPLHF.

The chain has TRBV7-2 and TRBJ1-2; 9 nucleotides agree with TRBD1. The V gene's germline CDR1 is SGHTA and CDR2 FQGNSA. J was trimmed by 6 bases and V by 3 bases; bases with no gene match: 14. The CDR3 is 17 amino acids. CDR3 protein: CASSFGPGTGRWNGYTF. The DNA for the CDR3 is TGTGCCAGCAGCTTCGGACCGGGGACAGGGAGGTGGAATGGCTACACCTTC. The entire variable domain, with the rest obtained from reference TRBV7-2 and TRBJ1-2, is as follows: GAGVSQSPSNKVTEKGKDVELRCDPISGHTALYWYRQSLGQGLEFLIYFQGNSAPDKSGLPSDRFSAERTGGSVSTLTIQRTQQEDSAVYLCASSFGPGTGRWNGYTFGSGTRLTVV.

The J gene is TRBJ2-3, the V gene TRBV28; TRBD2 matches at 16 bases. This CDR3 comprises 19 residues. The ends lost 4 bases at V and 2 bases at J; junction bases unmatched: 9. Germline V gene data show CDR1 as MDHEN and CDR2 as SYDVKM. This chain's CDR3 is CASSWGLAGGVHDTDTQYF. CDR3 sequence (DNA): TGTGCCAGCAGTTGGGGACTAGCGGGGGGGGTGCATGACACAGATACGCAGTATTTT.

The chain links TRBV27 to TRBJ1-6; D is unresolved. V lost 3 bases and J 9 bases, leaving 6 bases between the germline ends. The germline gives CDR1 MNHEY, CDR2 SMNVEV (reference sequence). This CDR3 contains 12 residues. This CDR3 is CASSFLGSPLHF. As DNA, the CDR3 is TGTGCCAGCAGTTTTCTGGGTTCACCCCTCCACTTT.

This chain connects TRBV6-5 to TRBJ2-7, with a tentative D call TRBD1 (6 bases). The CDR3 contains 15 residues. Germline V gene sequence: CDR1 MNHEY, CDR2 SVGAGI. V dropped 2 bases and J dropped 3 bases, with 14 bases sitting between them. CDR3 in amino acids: CASSYRAGRGYEQYF. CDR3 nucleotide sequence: TGTGCCAGCAGTTACAGGGCTGGCAGGGGCTACGAGCAGTACTTC.

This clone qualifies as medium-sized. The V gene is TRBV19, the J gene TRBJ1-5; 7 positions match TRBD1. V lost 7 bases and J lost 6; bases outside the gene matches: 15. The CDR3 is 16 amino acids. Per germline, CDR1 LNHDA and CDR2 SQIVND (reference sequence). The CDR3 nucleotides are TGTGCCAGTACCCTGACCAACAGGGGAAGTATTCAGCCCCAGCATTTT. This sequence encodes CASTLTNRGSIQPQHF.

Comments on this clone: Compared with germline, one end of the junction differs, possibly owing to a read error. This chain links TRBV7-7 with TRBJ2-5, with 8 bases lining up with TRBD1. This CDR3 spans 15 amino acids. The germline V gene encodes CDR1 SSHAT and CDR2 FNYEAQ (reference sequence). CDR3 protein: CASSLATGGIETQYF. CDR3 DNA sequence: TGTGCTAGCAGCTTAGCAACAGGGGGGATCGAGACCCAGTACTTC.

CDR3: CASGNTQETQYF. CDR3 DNA sequence: TGTGCCAGCGGTAATACCCAAGAGACCCAGTACTTC. The rearrangement joins TRBV19 to TRBJ2-5, with no clear D. This CDR3 region has 12 residues. V dropped 9 bases and J dropped 1 base, with 9 bases sitting between them. Looked up from germline, CDR1 is LNHDA and CDR2 is SQIVND (reference sequence).

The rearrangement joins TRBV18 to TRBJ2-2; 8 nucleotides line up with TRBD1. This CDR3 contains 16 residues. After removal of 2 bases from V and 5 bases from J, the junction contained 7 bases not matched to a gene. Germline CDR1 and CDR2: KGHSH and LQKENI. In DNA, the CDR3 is TGTGCCAGCTCACCAATGGTCAGGGGGCAGACCGGGGAGCTGTTTTTT. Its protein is CASSPMVRGQTGELFF.